This entry features one TCR beta chain sequence. Libraries were prepared by immunoSEQ multiplex PCR; TCRdb keeps only in-frame clonotypes and omits some of them. The table records tens of thousands of clones, more than 90% of them present only once. This entry comes from a study of blood T cell repertoires in COVID-19. The CDR3 sequence is 14 residues long. Looked up from germline, CDR1 is SGHRS and CDR2 is YFSETQ. V was pared by 3 bases and J by 1 base, with 2 bases of the junction left unmatched. Sequencing used peripheral blood. This sequence joins TRBV5-1 and TRBJ1-1, with 8 bases that match TRBD1. The TCR sequence derives from a man in his 60s with acute or convalescent COVID-19. The CDR3 DNA reads TGCGCCAGCAGCTCAGACAGGGGGAACACTGAAGCTTTCTTT. It translates to CASSSDRGNTEAFF.